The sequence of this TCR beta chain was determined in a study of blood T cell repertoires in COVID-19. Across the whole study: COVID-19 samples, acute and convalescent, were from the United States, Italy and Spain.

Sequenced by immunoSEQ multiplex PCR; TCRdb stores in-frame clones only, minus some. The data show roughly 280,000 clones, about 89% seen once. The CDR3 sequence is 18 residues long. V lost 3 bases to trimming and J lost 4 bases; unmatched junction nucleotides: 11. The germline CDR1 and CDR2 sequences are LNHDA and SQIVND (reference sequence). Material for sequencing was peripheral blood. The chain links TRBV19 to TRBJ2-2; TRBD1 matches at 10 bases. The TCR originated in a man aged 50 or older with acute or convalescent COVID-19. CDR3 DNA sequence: TGTGCCAGTAGTATGGGAGGTCCGGGACAGGGGTCCACCGGGGAGCTGTTTTTT. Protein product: CASSMGGPGQGSTGELFF.